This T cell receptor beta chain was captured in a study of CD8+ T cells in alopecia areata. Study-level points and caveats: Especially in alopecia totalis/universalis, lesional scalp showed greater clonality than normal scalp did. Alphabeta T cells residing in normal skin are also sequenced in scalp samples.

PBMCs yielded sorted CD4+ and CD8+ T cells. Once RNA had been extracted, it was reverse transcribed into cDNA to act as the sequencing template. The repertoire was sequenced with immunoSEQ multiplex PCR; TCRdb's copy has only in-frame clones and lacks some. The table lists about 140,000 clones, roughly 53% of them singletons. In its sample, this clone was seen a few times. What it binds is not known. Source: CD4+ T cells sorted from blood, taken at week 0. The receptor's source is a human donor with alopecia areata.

CDR3 region: CASSPRDTTEAFF. The CDR3 nucleotides are TGCGCCAGCAGCCCCCGGGACACCACGGAAGCTTTCTTT. The J gene is TRBJ1-1, the V gene TRBV5-1; a possible D gene is TRBD1 (6 bases). The V and J ends lost 4 bases and 8 bases respectively, with 15 bases between them. The length of the CDR3 is 13 residues. CDR1 SGHRS and CDR2 YFSETQ come from the germline V gene.